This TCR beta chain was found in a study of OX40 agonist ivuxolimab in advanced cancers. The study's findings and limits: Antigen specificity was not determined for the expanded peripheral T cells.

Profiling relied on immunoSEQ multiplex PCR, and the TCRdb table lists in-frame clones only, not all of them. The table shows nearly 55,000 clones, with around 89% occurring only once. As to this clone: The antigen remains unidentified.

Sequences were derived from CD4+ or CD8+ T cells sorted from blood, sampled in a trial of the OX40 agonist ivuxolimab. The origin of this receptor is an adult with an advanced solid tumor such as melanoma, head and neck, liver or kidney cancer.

The CDR3 DNA reads as TGTGCCATCAGTGAGTCGTCCGGGGGGTCAAGTATGGACATTCAGTACTTC. Its translation is CAISESSGGSSMDIQYF. The chain combines TRBV10-3 with TRBJ2-4, with 7 nucleotides matching TRBD2. Trimming cost V 0 bases and J 8 bases; bases outside gene matches: 13. The CDR3 runs 17 residues. Germline V lookup: CDR1 ENHRY, CDR2 SYGVKD.